This record concerns one T cell receptor (beta chain) sequence. These data come from a study of blood T cell repertoires in COVID-19. Germline CDR1 reads ENHRY; CDR2 reads SYGVKD. V was shortened by 3 bases and J by 5 bases, with 11 bases between the two germline ends. CDR3 length equals 14 residues. Source study methods: Estimation of nucleated cell counts relied on the amplification of reference gene primers. Measured with immunoSEQ multiplex PCR; TCRdb has only the in-frame clones, and not every one. The V and J calls and clone size are taken from that table; D and trimming were inferred from the DNA. Of tens of thousands of clones in the sample, around 86% were seen once.

The receptor was isolated from a woman aged 80 or over with acute or convalescent COVID-19. The rearrangement links TRBV10-3 to TRBJ1-3; no reliable D call. What was sequenced was peripheral blood. The CDR3 sequence: CAISDRGWRNTIYF. The CDR3, as DNA: TGTGCCATCAGTGACCGAGGGTGGCGAAACACCATATATTTT.